What follows are 7 T cell receptor beta chains derived from one specimen sequenced in a study of regulatory T cells in long-lasting Graves disease. The time point here: persistent/refractory GD, antithyroid drugs over 5 years with positive TRAb. PBMC-extracted RNA yielded the TCR library. TCR beta libraries were built with iRepertoire HTBI primers and Arm-PCR of CDR3 regions. TCRdb called the multiplex PCR reads again in MiXCR, with one record for every CDR3 protein. The top ten hold 13% to 15% of the sample, which has 350,000 to 500,000 distinct CDR3 sequences, around a fifth seen once. Here the sequenced sample was peripheral blood mononuclear cells (PBMCs), taken when the disease was refractory, from a patient treated with antithyroid drugs. These receptors were obtained from a female donor with Graves disease.

The rearrangement links TRBV11-3 to TRBJ2-7; TRBD1 matches at 7 bases. Looked up from germline, CDR1 is SGHNT and CDR2 is YENEEA. V was pared by 1 base and J by 2 bases, with 5 bases of the junction left unmatched. This CDR3 contains 15 residues. DNA for the CDR3: TGTGCCAGCAGCTTAGGTGGGACAGCAGCCTACGAGCAGTACTTC. Amino acid sequence: CASSLGGTAAYEQYF. Looking up the rest from reference TRBV11-3 and TRBJ2-7 gives the full variable domain: EAGVVQSPRYKIIEKKQPVAFWCNPISGHNTLYWYLQNLGQGPELLIRYENEEAVDDSQLPKDRFSAERLKGVDSTLKIQPAELGDSAVYLCASSLGGTAAYEQYFGPGTRLTVT.

This clonotype has a handful of counts. The chain carries TRBV14 and TRBJ2-2; either TRBD1 or TRBD2 may fit D (5 bases each). The germline V gene has CDR1 SGHDN and CDR2 FVKESK. Between the trimmed V and J ends, which lost 4 bases and 4 bases, there was a span of 22 bases. This CDR3 has 18 amino acids. The CDR3: CASSRSGGRLHGTGELFF. The CDR3 nucleotides are TGTGCCAGCAGCCGATCTGGGGGTCGACTCCACGGCACCGGGGAGCTGTTTTTT.

This clonotype occurred many times. V usage is TRBV20-1 and J usage is TRBJ2-5; 9 nucleotides agree with TRBD2. Trimming took 6 bases from V and 7 from J; bases not matched to a gene: 15. The CDR3 covers 15 residues. Germline assignment: CDR1 DFQATT and CDR2 SNEGSKA (reference sequence). This CDR3 reads CSAYSGSGGLATQYF. CDR3 sequence (DNA): TGCAGTGCCTATAGCGGGAGTGGGGGGTTGGCGACCCAGTACTTC.

This clonotype appeared many times. The V and J genes are TRBV24-1 and TRBJ1-5; D ambiguous. The CDR3 is 13 residues long. V was clipped by 4 bases and J by 6 bases, with 9 bases between them. Germline values: CDR1 KGHDR, CDR2 SFDVKD. The CDR3 here is CATSEGWSQPQHF. CDR3 DNA: TGTGCCACCAGTGAAGGATGGAGTCAGCCCCAGCATTTT.

This clonotype was detected ten times or more. The chain joins TRBV6-1 to TRBJ2-5; possibly TRBD1 for D (5 bases). The CDR3 runs to 13 residues. Trimming stripped 5 bases from V and 5 bases from J, with 12 bases between. The germline V gene encodes CDR1 MNHNS and CDR2 SASEGT. CDR3 residues: CASSIRARETQYF. The CDR3 region has the DNA TGTGCCAGCAGTATCAGGGCGCGGGAGACCCAGTACTTC.

This clonotype was counted ten times or more. V and J are TRBV12-3 or TRBV12-4 and TRBJ2-5; 7 nucleotides agree with TRBD2. The CDR3 loop spans 14 amino acids. Germline trimming cut 8 bases from V and 5 bases from J; bases unmatched to any gene: 11. The CDR3 bases are TGTGCCAGCCTCGCGACGGGAGGCGAGGAGACCCAGTACTTC. Translating gives CASLATGGEETQYF.

Many counts were recorded for this clonotype. The rearrangement uses TRBV20-1 and TRBJ2-5; D not certain. The CDR3 covers 14 residues. The germline V and J ends were trimmed by 1 base and 5 bases, with 14 bases remaining between them. CDR1 and CDR2 (germline): DFQATT, SNEGSKA (reference sequence). DNA of the CDR3: TGCAGTGCTAGAGGCCCCCCGGGTGGGGAGACCCAGTACTTC. Amino acid sequence: CSARGPPGGETQYF.